This T cell receptor beta chain was captured by sequencing in a study of CD8 T cells in Susac syndrome. Reverse transcription of roughly 0.5 to 1 ug RNA used random hexamers. It was immunoSEQ multiplex PCR that amplified TCR beta CDR3 across 54 Vbeta and 13 Jbeta. TCRdb passed the immunoSEQ multiplex PCR reads through MiXCR, listing each CDR3 protein once. Of 250,000 to 350,000 distinct CDR3 sequences detected, roughly 84% appear once; the ten largest clones hold over 0.1%. CDR3 size: 15 residues. Germline loops: CDR1 SEHNR, CDR2 FQNEAQ (reference sequence). The trim removed 6 bases at V and 0 bases at J, leaving 4 bases unmatched. In blood CD8+ and CD4+ T cells, TCR beta underwent sequencing. It was treatment-naive patients with stable or active relapsing-remitting disease who made up the multiple sclerosis controls.

The source is a human donor with multiple sclerosis. The chain is built from TRBV7-9 and TRBJ2-4; 8 positions agree with TRBD2. Sequenced input: CD8+ T cells from PBMCs. DNA of the CDR3: TGTGCCAGCAGGCCCCTAGCGGGAGCCAAAAACATTCAGTACTTC. Amino acid sequence: CASRPLAGAKNIQYF.